These T cell receptor beta chains were read from a single sample in a study of T cell changes during pregnancy in multiple sclerosis. Here immunoSEQ multiplex PCR was the method, and the copy in TCRdb shows in-frame clones only, minus some. Among approximately 83,000 clones, 90% to 95% were seen once, and the ten largest hold 3.5% to 4.5%. The sequencing used peripheral blood, collected in the first trimester of pregnancy. The receptors come from a female donor with multiple sclerosis, enrolled in a pregnancy study. CDR3s include the opening cysteine and the closing phenylalanine or tryptophan.

v_call	cdr3_length	j_call	cdr3_aa
TRBV30	12	TRBJ2-2	CAWSSTTGELFF
TRBV2	13	TRBJ1-1	CASSEPLRGGAFF
TRBV7-9	14	TRBJ1-1	CASSLFGGNTEAFF
TRBV15	15	TRBJ1-2	CATRVDRGESGGYTF
TRBV5-1	14	TRBJ2-7	CASSLRQGAYEQYF
TRBV7-2	17	TRBJ2-2	CASSQRGGGFNTGELFF
TRBV7-9	13	TRBJ2-5	CASTSGYQETQYF
TRBV6-5	12	TRBJ1-1	CASSYEDTEAFF
TRBV7-9	14	TRBJ2-3	CASSQGGQPDTQYF
TRBV9	13	TRBJ1-1	CASSEHLNTEAFF
TRBV9	14	TRBJ2-1	CASSGEMFRDEQFF
TRBV10-2	15	TRBJ1-2	CASSGSGEGPYGYTF
TRBV27	14	TRBJ2-1	CASSSGLADNEQFF
TRBV13	15	TRBJ2-3	CASSGPGGRTDTQYF
TRBV6-1	14	TRBJ1-1	CASSGYRVGGEAFF
TRBV10-3	14	TRBJ1-4	CAIRRAAGDEKLFF
TRBV18	14	TRBJ2-2	CASSPTSVTGELFF
TRBV19	15	TRBJ2-7	CASSLGGTQGYEQYF
TRBV27	15	TRBJ2-5	CASSLQGAGQETQYF
TRBV4-2	14	TRBJ1-5	CASSHGEEGQPQHF
TRBV5-1	18	TRBJ2-2	CASKRDEAVGGGTGELFF
TRBV10-3	14	TRBJ1-1	CAISLQGMNTEAFF
TRBV9	17	TRBJ1-3	CASSVSPGQNSGNTIYF
TRBV30	18	TRBJ2-1	CAWSVQRTSGVSYNEQFF
TRBV6-6	14	TRBJ2-7	CASTPSTDSYEQYF
TRBV19	16	TRBJ1-5	CASSIVRGSGNQPQHF
TRBV5-1	16	TRBJ2-5	CASSLAGLAAQETQYF
TRBV6-1	15	TRBJ1-6	CASSEDGAENSPLHF
TRBV2	17	TRBJ2-6	CASRNMGHSSGANVLTF
TRBV12-5	15	TRBJ2-1	CASGLGAGLGNEQFF
TRBV18	15	TRBJ2-1	CASSPPAGGHNEQFF
TRBV19	14	TRBJ2-3	CASKSRDRGDTQYF
TRBV29-1	14	TRBJ2-3	CSASIAGATDTQYF
TRBV19	17	TRBJ1-6	CASRSPLRDRYNSPLHF
TRBV2	15	TRBJ1-4	CASRFGTSPNEKLFF
TRBV7-3	14	TRBJ2-5	CASSFGGARETQYF
TRBV6-1	15	TRBJ1-6	CASSERGTLNSPLHF
TRBV9	18	TRBJ1-2	CASSVADIGQGAYYGYTF
TRBV19	15	TRBJ2-1	CASSIASGGRGEQFF
TRBV5-1	17	TRBJ1-1	CASSLEGQVSMNTEAFF
TRBV9	15	TRBJ2-1	CASSVEASGGAEQFF
TRBV19	14	TRBJ2-3	CATSMTSSTDTQYF
TRBV10-3	15	TRBJ2-3	CAISESIRDTDTQYF
TRBV29-1	14	TRBJ1-4	CSASGGQGNEKLFF
TRBV19	13	TRBJ1-2	CASRDRGFYGYTF
TRBV7-8	13	TRBJ2-1	CASSSRALAEQFF
TRBV5-1	13	TRBJ2-1	CASSIDLGNEQFF
TRBV2	10	TRBJ1-2	CASSEQGYTF